A selection of T cell receptor beta chains follows, all from one sample in a study of shared clonotypes between healthy human individuals. This table comes from immunoSEQ multiplex PCR, and its TCRdb copy is limited to in-frame clones, with some not included. The profile shows a few million clones, about 92% of them singletons. The sample taken for sequencing was naive CD4+ T cells from PBMCs. These receptors all stem from a man younger than 35 in good health. Some clones in this sample may be carry-over from other donors' samples. Each CDR3 is given with its conserved first and last residue. Fields, in order: D gene, V gene, clone size, J gene, CDR3 DNA, CDR3 protein. The D gene is left open where the match is weak. Size values are once, few and many counts, or a class for expanded clones, and some rows have none.

TRBD1	TRBV5-1	.	TRBJ2-1	TGCGCCAGCAGCTTGGCGACAGGGGACAATGAGCAGTTCTTC	CASSLATGDNEQFF
.	TRBV7-3	once	TRBJ1-1	TGTGCCAGCAGCTCCGTTTCTGGGACTGAAGCTTTCTTT	CASSSVSGTEAFF
.	TRBV28	.	TRBJ2-1	TGTGCCAGCACCCGACCCCGGGGTGAGCAGTTCTTC	CASTRPRGEQFF
TRBD2	TRBV29-1	.	TRBJ2-7	TGCAGCATAAGCGGGAACCTCTACGAGCAGTACTTC	CSISGNLYEQYF
.	TRBV7-2	.	TRBJ1-4	TGTGCCAGCAGCTTTAACCGCGCCCCCCGAGGGGAACTGTTTTTT	CASSFNRAPRGELFF
.	TRBV7-3	.	TRBJ1-1	TGTGCCAGCAGCCTTGACAGAAACACTGAAGCTTTCTTT	CASSLDRNTEAFF
.	TRBV5-4	once	TRBJ1-2	TGTGCCAGCAGCGTAACAGGAGGGGACGGCTACACCTTC	CASSVTGGDGYTF
.	TRBV27	.	TRBJ2-3	TGTGCCAGCAGCGTCCTCACAGATACGCAGTATTTT	CASSVLTDTQYF
TRBD2	TRBV5-4	.	TRBJ2-3	TGTGCCAGCAGCTTGGTCAGCGGGAGGACAACAGATACGCAGTATTTT	CASSLVSGRTTDTQYF
.	TRBV4-3	.	TRBJ1-1	TGCGCCAGCTCCCCCGGCTCTGGGGGGTGGGCTTTCTTT	CASSPGSGGWAFF
.	TRBV11-2	.	TRBJ2-2	TGTGCCAGCAGCTTAGGAAGGACCGGGGAGCTGTTTTTT	CASSLGRTGELFF
.	TRBV7-6	.	TRBJ2-1	TGTGCCAGCAGCTTAGCGCTCTCCTACAATGAGCAGTTCTTC	CASSLALSYNEQFF
TRBD1	TRBV5-4	.	TRBJ1-1	TGTGCCAGCCGCCCGGACAGGGGTTCCACTGAAGCTTTCTTT	CASRPDRGSTEAFF
.	TRBV5-4	.	TRBJ2-3	TGTGCCAGCAGCCTCGGACGCGATACGCAGTATTTT	CASSLGRDTQYF
.	TRBV19	.	TRBJ1-5	TGTGCCAGTACCTCACTCCGGGATCAGCCCCAGCATTTT	CASTSLRDQPQHF
TRBD1	TRBV10-3	.	TRBJ1-4	TGTGCCATCAGTGAGGGCAGGGGGCTTGCCGAAAAACTGTTTTTT	CAISEGRGLAEKLFF
TRBD1	TRBV10-3	.	TRBJ1-1	TGTGCCATCAGTGGGACAGGGAACACTGAAGCTTTCTTT	CAISGTGNTEAFF
.	TRBV4-1	.	TRBJ1-3	TGCGCCAGCAGCCAATTACCAGGGTTGATCGGAAACACCATATATTTT	CASSQLPGLIGNTIYF
TRBD1	TRBV25-1	.	TRBJ2-6	TGTGCCAGCAGTGAGTACAGGGGGACTGGGGCCAACGTCCTGACTTTC	CASSEYRGTGANVLTF
.	TRBV28	.	TRBJ1-2	TGTGCCAGCAGTTTAGGACGCGAAGGGGGCTACACCTTC	CASSLGREGGYTF
.	TRBV7-9	.	TRBJ1-2	TGTGCCAGCAGCTCCTGGGGGGATAACTATGGCTACACCTTC	CASSSWGDNYGYTF
.	TRBV4-1	.	TRBJ2-7	TGCGCCAGCAGCCAAGATCCGGGACCTTCCACCTACGAGCAGTACTTC	CASSQDPGPSTYEQYF